A selection of T cell receptor beta chains follows, all from one sample in a study of T-cell memory formation after mild COVID-19. In TCRdb, the 5' RACE reads were re-called with MiXCR into one record per CDR3 protein. In the table there are 190,000 or so distinct CDR3 sequences, about 22% of which are singletons. The source material was PBMCs or a T cell subset sorted from them (not recorded which). The receptors were sampled from an adult woman who had mild COVID-19 (a few samples of this study predate the infection). Cell type and time point are not known. Both conserved end residues are part of each CDR3. D genes are given only for firm matches. Clone sizes are given selectively: once, few, many, or a class where the clone is expanded.

clone_size j_call d_call v_call cdr3_nt cdr3_aa
- TRBJ2-3 - TRBV5-5 TGTGCCAGCAGTCAGGGACGGTTCACAGATACGCAGTATTTT CASSQGRFTDTQYF
few TRBJ2-7 - TRBV7-8 TGTGCCAGCAGCTTACTTCCCTACGAGCAGTACTTC CASSLLPYEQYF
- TRBJ1-1 - TRBV6-5 TGTGCCAGCCTCGGCGGGGGCATTGAAGCTTTCTTT CASLGGGIEAFF
few TRBJ2-3 - TRBV5-1 TGCGCCAGCAGCTTGGGGGGCACCTCGACAGATACGCAGTATTTT CASSLGGTSTDTQYF
- TRBJ1-2 TRBD1 TRBV12-3/TRBV12-4 TGTGCCAGCAGCGGGACAGGGAATGGCTACACCTTC CASSGTGNGYTF
many TRBJ2-7 - TRBV9 TGTGCCAGCAGCGTAGGATCGACAGTAGGGGACGAGCAGTACTTC CASSVGSTVGDEQYF
few TRBJ1-1 - TRBV20-1 TGCAGTGCCCGTACCGGGACGACCCCCAACGAAGCTTTCTTT CSARTGTTPNEAFF
- TRBJ2-1 - TRBV7-9 TGTGCCAGCACCCTAAAGCAGAGTGAGCAGTTCTTC CASTLKQSEQFF
- TRBJ2-7 TRBD1 TRBV6-2/TRBV6-3 TGTGCCAGCAACCCCGGACAGGGGGCGAACTACGAGCAGTACTTC CASNPGQGANYEQYF
- TRBJ2-5 TRBD2 TRBV23-1 TGCGCCAGCACTAGACGACTAGCGGGTCTCAAAGAGACCCAGTACTTC CASTRRLAGLKETQYF
few TRBJ2-1 TRBD2 TRBV12-3/TRBV12-4 TGTGCCAGCAGTGTCGGGACTACCCGGAGCTCCTACAATGAGCAGTTCTTC CASSVGTTRSSYNEQFF
few TRBJ1-3 - TRBV20-1 TGCAGTGCTATCTGGAATCCTGGAAACACCATATATTTT CSAIWNPGNTIYF
- TRBJ1-2 TRBD1 TRBV2 TGTGCCAGCAGTGGCCTCGGGACAGGGGGCTATGGCTACACCTTC CASSGLGTGGYGYTF
few TRBJ1-2 - TRBV3-1 TGTGCCAGCAGCCAAGATCTGGGGCAGCTAGTAAAGTATGGCTACACCTTC CASSQDLGQLVKYGYTF
few TRBJ2-3 - TRBV15 TGTGCCACCAGCAGAGATGGAGGGACAGATACGCAGTATTTT CATSRDGGTDTQYF
- TRBJ2-7 - TRBV4-3 TGCGCCAGCAGCTCCAGCCCGGGGCGGGACAGAAACTACGAGCAGTACTTC CASSSSPGRDRNYEQYF